This T cell receptor beta chain was identified during a study of T cells in Graves' hyperthyroidism and ophthalmopathy (dated by TCRdb to the late 2010s). In terms of the full investigation: Peripheral blood samples were taken at the time of initial diagnosis, prior to any treatment. A discovery cohort of about a hundred patients, 43 with Graves' ophthalmopathy and 55 to 65 with stable Graves' hyperthyroidism, was used to find distinguishing TCR V-J signatures. Thyroid tissue and blood T-cell repertoires from over 5 Graves' hyperthyroidism patients were also compared in the study. The approximately 100 discovery patients were divided at random into training and test sets in a 7:3 ratio. After blood sampling, hyperthyroidism patients were treated with methimazole at a starting dose of 30 mg daily, and ophthalmopathy patients were treated with high-dose intravenous methylprednisolone. The paper describes TCR Vbeta CDR3 sequencing of 135 peripheral blood samples, made up of approximately 40 ophthalmopathy patients, approximately 73 hyperthyroidism patients and around 17 progressor patients. An independent validation cohort of fewer than 20 hyperthyroidism patients and about 15 patients who later progressed to ophthalmopathy tested prospective prediction of ophthalmopathy. Findings and caveats that apply to the study as a whole: Sample size was not statistically predetermined, and investigators were not blinded to group allocation. In validation, the model predicted progression to ophthalmopathy a median of about 6.5 months before onset, with roughly 71% sensitivity and about 72% specificity. Most expanded thyroid clonotypes (frequency above 0.001) were also found in blood, which suggests that blood repertoires may mirror thyroid immune responses. A 13 V-J signature model separated ophthalmopathy from stable hyperthyroidism, with 87.88% sensitivity and 81% to 83% specificity in cross-validation and 80%/75% in testing.

About this clonotype itself: Its antigen has not been determined. There are no base qualities to consult, and no much larger clone falls within one base.

The TCR beta CDR3 regions were amplified from RNA transcripts. For the first round of RT-PCR on the TCR CDR3, the HTBI primer set was used together with the Qiagen OneStep RT-PCR kit. A second multiplex PCR round built the libraries, followed by size selection and purification. Libraries were sequenced paired-end with 100 bp reads on an Illumina HiSeq2000. The published analysis was carried out like this. SOAPnuke was used to process the raw data, with reads discarded if the reads contained adapters or uncalled bases, had a mean Phred below 15, or lacked an exact constant-primer or identifier match. High-quality paired reads were merged with COPE v1.2.5, and unique nucleotide sequences were defined as clonotypes. MiTCR v1.1 was used to align clonotypes to the IMGT TRBV, TRBD and TRBJ reference segments. The analysis was restricted to V-J combinations with a frequency above 0.0001, which together covered 99.2% of the repertoires. The TCS score was defined as the ratio of F50 (clonal expansion) to E x V (chaos), calculated using BLOSUM62-based TCRdist between CDR3 peptides within each V-J. Welch's t-statistics and random forest reduced roughly 500 V-J features to 10 to 15, which were used in a naive Bayes classifier (R e1071). TCRdb reprocessing: public reads trimmed at Q25 with fastp, clones called with MiXCR, in-frame beta chains kept. Identical CDR3 proteins give one entry, which carries the most common genes and DNA. For this entry, the V and J calls and clone size follow TCRdb and not the study's own pipeline. The sample has 300,000 to 350,000 distinct CDR3 sequences on record, about 15% of them singletons. 20% to 25% of the sample is taken by the ten largest.

The CDR3 measures 15 amino acids from cysteine to phenylalanine. Only the CDR3 DNA stays, 45 bases, in frame from base 1. The germline V gene (reference sequence) provides CDR1 SGHNT and CDR2 YYREEE. V is pruned by 1 base and J by 7 bases, leaving 8 bases of the junction without a gene match. Graves' hyperthyroidism was defined as stable when no progression to ophthalmopathy occurred over 18 months of follow-up. Hyperthyroidism patients were newly diagnosed, with disease duration under 2 months, and aged 18 to 65 years. Any patient with an uncontrolled infection, another autoimmune disease, pregnancy or lactation was excluded. Diagnoses were based on clinical symptoms, serum thyroxine and TRAb, thyroid ultrasound and orbital computed tomography. PBMCs were isolated from 7.5 to 10 ml of fresh peripheral blood by Ficoll-Paque density gradient centrifugation. Trizol reagent was used to extract total RNA, and RNA quality was then checked on an Agilent 2100 Bioanalyzer.

The rearrangement combines TRBV5-4 with TRBJ2-7; 10 central nucleotides agree with TRBD2. Specimen: blood. This receptor was identified in a woman in her 30s with Graves' hyperthyroidism. The DNA reads TGTGCCAGCAGCTTGTCTCTAGCGGGAGCAGGGGAGCAGTACTTC. It translates as CASSLSLAGAGEQYF.